This T cell receptor (beta chain) was sequenced during a study of human T cells and chemical hapten exposure. Time point specified: patch test 1, 2 weeks after DPC sensitization. Treatment described: therapeutic diphenylcyclopropenone sensitization with weekly scalp DPC. Unfractionated whole blood yielded total RNA. As the library was built, unique molecular identifiers were attached to individual cDNA molecules. TCRdb re-called the RACE reads through MiXCR, storing one row per CDR3 protein. Of around 44,000 distinct CDR3 sequences listed, about 4.2% are singletons. By share, this clonotype ranks as medium-sized. The receptor was isolated from a man between 45 and 60 years old with alopecia areata. Some clones in this sample may be carry-over from other donors' samples. Sequenced material: whole blood, taken in connection with sensitization to the hapten diphenylcyclopropenone (DPC).

The CDR3 here is CASEEPGLSNQPQHF. DNA of the CDR3: TGTGCCAGTGAAGAACCAGGTTTAAGCAATCAGCCCCAGCATTTT. The chain employs TRBV6-1 and TRBJ1-5; no reliable D call. The CDR3 runs 15 residues. The germline CDR1 and CDR2 sequences are MNHNS and SASEGT. V lost 9 bases to trimming and J lost 1 base, with 16 bases between them.